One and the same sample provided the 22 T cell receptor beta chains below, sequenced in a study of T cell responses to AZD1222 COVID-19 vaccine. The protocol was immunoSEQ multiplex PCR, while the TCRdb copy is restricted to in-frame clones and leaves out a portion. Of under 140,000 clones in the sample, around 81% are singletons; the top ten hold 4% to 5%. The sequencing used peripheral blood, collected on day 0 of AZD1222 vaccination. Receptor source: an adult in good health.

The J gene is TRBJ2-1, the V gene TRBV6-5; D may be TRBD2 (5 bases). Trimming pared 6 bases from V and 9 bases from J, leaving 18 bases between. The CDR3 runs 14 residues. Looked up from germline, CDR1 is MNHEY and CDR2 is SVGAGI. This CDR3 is CASRTKLGGGEQFF. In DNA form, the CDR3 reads TGTGCCAGCAGAACCAAACTAGGTGGTGGTGAGCAGTTCTTC.

DNA of the CDR3: TGTGCCAGTCAGACAGGGGAAACTGAAGCTTTCTTT. Protein product: CASQTGETEAFF. V gene TRBV27 combines with J gene TRBJ1-1, with TRBD1 identical over 8 bases. This CDR3 has 12 residues. V shed 9 bases, J shed 5 bases, and the junction held 5 bases outside the gene matches. Germline V lookup: CDR1 MNHEY, CDR2 SMNVEV (reference sequence).

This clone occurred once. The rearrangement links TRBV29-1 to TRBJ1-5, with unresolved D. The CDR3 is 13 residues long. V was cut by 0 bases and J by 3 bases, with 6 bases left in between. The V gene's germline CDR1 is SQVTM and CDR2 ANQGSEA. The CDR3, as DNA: TGCAGCGTTGAAGAAGGGCCCAATCAGCCCCAGCATTTT. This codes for CSVEEGPNQPQHF.

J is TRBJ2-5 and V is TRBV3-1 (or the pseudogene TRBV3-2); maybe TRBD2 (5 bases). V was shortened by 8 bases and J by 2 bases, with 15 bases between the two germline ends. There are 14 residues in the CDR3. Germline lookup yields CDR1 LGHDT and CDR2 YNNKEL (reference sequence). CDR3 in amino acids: CASCRREIQETQYF. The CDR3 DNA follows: TGTGCCAGCTGTCGTAGGGAGATACAAGAGACCCAGTACTTC.

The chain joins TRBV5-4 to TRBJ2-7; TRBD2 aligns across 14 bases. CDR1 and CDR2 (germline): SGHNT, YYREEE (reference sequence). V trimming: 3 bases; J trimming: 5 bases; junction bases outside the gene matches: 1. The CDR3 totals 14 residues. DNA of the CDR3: TGTGCCAGCAGCTGGGGACTAGCGGGGGACGAGCAGTACTTC. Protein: CASSWGLAGDEQYF.

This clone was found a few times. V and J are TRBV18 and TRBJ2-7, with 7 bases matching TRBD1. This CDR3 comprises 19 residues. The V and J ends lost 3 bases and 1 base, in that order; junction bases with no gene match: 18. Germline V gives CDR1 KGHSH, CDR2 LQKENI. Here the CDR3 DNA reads TGTGCCAGCTCACCGTCTTGGACAGGACTCCCCGAACCATCCTACGAGCAGTACTTC. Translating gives CASSPSWTGLPEPSYEQYF.

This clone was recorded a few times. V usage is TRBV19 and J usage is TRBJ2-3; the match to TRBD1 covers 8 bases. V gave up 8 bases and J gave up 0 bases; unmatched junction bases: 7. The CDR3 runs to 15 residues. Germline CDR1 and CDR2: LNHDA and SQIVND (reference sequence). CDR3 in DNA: TGTGCCAGTGGGCCTCGGGACAGGAGCACAGATACGCAGTATTTT. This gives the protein CASGPRDRSTDTQYF.

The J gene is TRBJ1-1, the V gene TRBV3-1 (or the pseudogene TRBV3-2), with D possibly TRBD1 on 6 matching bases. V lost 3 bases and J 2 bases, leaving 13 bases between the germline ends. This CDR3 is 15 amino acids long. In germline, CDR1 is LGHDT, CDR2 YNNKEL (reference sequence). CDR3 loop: CASSQRTVRNTEAFF. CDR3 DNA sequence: TGTGCCAGCAGCCAGCGGACAGTCCGAAACACTGAAGCTTTCTTT.

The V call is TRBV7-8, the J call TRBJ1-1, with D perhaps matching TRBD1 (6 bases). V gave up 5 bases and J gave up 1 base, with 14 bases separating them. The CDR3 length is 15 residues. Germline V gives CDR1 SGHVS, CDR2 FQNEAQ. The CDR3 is CASSPWGGPNTEAFF. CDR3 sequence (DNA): TGTGCCAGCAGCCCGTGGGGGGGGCCGAACACTGAAGCTTTCTTT.

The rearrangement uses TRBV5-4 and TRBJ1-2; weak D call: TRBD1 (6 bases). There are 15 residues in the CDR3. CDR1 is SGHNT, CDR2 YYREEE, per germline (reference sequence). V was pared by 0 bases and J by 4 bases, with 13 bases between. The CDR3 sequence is CASSLGQDMSYGYTF. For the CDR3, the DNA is TGTGCCAGCAGCTTGGGACAGGACATGTCCTATGGCTACACCTTC.

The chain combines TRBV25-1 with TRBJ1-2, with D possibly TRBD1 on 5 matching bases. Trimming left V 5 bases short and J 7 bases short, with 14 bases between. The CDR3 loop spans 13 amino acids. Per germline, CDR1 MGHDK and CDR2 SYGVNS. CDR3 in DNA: TGTGCCAGCAGTTCCTCTGGCAGGGCTGGCTACACCTTC. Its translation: CASSSSGRAGYTF.

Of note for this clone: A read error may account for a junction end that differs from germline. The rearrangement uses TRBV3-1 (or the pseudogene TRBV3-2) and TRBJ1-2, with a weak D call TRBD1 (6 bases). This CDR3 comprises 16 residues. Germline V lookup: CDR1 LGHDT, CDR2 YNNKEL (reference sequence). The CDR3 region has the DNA TGTGCCAGCAGGCAAGGGGGAGGGTTAGCTAACTATGGCTACACCTTC. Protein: CASRQGGGLANYGYTF.

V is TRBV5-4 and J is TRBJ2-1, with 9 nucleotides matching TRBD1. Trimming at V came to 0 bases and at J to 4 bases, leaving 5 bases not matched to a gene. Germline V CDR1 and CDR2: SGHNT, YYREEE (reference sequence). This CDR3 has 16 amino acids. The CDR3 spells CASSLGDRDYYNEQFF. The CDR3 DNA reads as TGTGCCAGCAGCTTGGGGGACAGGGACTATTACAATGAGCAGTTCTTC.

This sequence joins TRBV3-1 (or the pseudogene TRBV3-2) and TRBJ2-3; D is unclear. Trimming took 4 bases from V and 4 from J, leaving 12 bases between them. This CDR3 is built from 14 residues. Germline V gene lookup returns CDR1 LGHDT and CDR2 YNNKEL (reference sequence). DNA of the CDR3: TGTGCCAGCAGCCCGCCGCTCAGTTCAGATACGCAGTATTTT. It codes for CASSPPLSSDTQYF.

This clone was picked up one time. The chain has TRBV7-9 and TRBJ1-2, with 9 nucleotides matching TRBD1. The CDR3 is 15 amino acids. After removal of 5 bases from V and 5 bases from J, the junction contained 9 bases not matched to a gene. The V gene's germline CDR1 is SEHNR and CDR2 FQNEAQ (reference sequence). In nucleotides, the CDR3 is TGTGCCAGCAGCCGTGGGGGGACAGGGTATTATGGCTACACCTTC. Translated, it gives CASSRGGTGYYGYTF. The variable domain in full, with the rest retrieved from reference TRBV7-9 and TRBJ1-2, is DTGVSQNPRHKITKRGQNVTFRCDPISEHNRLYWYRQTLGQGPEFLTYFQNEAQLEKSRLLSDRFSAERPKGSFSTLEIQRTEQGDSAMYLCASSRGGTGYYGYTFGSGTRLTVV.

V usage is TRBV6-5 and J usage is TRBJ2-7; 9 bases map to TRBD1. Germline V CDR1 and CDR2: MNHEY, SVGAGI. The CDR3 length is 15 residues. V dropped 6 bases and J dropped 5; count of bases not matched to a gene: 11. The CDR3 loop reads CASRLTGTGLHEQYF. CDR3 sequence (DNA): TGTGCCAGCAGACTAACCGGGACAGGGCTACACGAGCAGTACTTC.

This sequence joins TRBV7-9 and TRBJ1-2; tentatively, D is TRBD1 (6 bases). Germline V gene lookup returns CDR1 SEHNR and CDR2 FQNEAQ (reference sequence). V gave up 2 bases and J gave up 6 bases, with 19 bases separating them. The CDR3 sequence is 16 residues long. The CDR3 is CASSLPTQWGLHGYTF. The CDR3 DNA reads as TGTGCCAGCAGCTTACCTACCCAATGGGGGCTCCATGGCTACACCTTC.

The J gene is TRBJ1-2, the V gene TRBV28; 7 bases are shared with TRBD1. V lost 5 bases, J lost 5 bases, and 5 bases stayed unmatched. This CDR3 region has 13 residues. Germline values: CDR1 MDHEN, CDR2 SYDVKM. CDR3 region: CASSVQGPYGYTF. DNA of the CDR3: TGTGCCAGCAGTGTACAGGGGCCGTATGGCTACACCTTC.

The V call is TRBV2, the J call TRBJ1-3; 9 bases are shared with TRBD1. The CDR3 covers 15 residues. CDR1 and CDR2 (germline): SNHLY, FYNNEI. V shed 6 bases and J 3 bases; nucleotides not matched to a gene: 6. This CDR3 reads CASRGQGIFGNTIYF. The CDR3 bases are TGTGCCAGCAGAGGACAGGGGATATTTGGAAACACCATATATTTT.

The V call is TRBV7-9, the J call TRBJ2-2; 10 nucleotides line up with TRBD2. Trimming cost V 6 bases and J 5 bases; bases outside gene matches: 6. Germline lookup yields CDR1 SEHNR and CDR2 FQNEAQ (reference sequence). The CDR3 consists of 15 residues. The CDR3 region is CASRPASGSTGELFF. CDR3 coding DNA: TGTGCCAGCAGGCCCGCTAGCGGGAGTACCGGGGAGCTGTTTTTT.

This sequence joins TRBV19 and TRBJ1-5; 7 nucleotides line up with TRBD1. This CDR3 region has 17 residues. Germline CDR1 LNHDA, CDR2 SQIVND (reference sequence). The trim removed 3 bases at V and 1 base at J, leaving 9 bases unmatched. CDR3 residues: CASSIGRGRGSNQPQHF. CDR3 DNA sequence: TGTGCCAGTAGTATCGGTCGTGGCAGGGGGAGCAATCAGCCCCAGCATTTT.

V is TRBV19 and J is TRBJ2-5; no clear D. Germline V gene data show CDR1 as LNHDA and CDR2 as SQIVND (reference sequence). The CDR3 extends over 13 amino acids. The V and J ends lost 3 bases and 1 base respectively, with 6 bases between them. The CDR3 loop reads CASSMGSQETQYF. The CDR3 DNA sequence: TGTGCCAGTAGTATGGGCAGCCAAGAGACCCAGTACTTC.